Given below is one T cell receptor (beta chain) in context. The antigen remains undetermined. Trimming at V came to 2 bases and at J to 5 bases, leaving 11 bases not matched to a gene. Germline CDR1 SGHTA, CDR2 FQGTGA. The CDR3 has 16 residues. The data were produced by immunoSEQ multiplex PCR, yet TCRdb's version contains in-frame clones alone and is incomplete. The data contain under 250,000 clones, under 95% of them singletons. The sample is drawn from a study of cytomegalovirus exposure and HLA in healthy donors. Findings and caveats of the study: High specificity and sensitivity for cytomegalovirus status were reported for the classifier.

Sequencing was done on a sample of PBMCs. The receptor's source is a young woman in good health and CMV-seronegative. The chain carries TRBV7-3 and TRBJ2-5; 7 bases match TRBD2. The CDR3 nucleotides read TGTGCCAGCAGCTTAGGCGATAGCGGGTGGGGTGAGACCCAGTACTTC. Residues: CASSLGDSGWGETQYF.